This TCR beta chain is drawn from a study of T cells in Graves' hyperthyroidism and ophthalmopathy. Points on this clonotype: Its matching antigen is unknown.

Germline assignment: CDR1 KGHDR and CDR2 SFDVKD. This CDR3 is 18 amino acids long. V lost 1 base and J lost 2; bases outside the gene matches: 6. With a duration under 2 months, the hyperthyroidism was newly diagnosed in patients aged 18 to 65. PBMCs were derived from roughly 10 ml fresh peripheral blood. Findings and caveats of the study: Blood also showed most of the thyroid clonotypes that were expanded above 0.001.

Amplification yielded TCR beta CDR3 regions, with RNA transcripts as the source. First-round RT-PCR of the TCR CDR3 relied on the HTBI primer set. TCRdb reanalysed the multiplex PCR reads using MiXCR and keeps one entry per CDR3 protein. The table records approximately 630,000 distinct CDR3 sequences, around 16% of them present only once. Sequencing input: blood. The clonotype comes from a woman aged 25 to 39 with Graves' hyperthyroidism. The rearrangement uses TRBV24-1 and TRBJ2-1, with 11 bases lining up with TRBD2. Written as DNA, the CDR3 is TGTGCCACCAGTGATTTCTCCTCACTAGCGGGGGCCTACAATGAGCAGTTCTTC. Its protein product is CATSDFSSLAGAYNEQFF.